The 28 T cell receptor beta chains reported below all come from one sample, sequenced in a study of T-cell reconstitution after alpha-beta-depleted transplantation in children. A TCRbeta library incorporating unique molecular identifiers was prepared. From the PCR reads, TCRdb called clonotypes with MiXCR, one entry per CDR3 protein. The sample yields about 980,000 distinct CDR3 sequences, 25% to 35% seen once. The specimen comprised PBMCs, mostly from graft donor cells, sampled 360 days after TCRalphabeta/CD19-depleted stem cell transplant. These receptors originate from a boy under three years old who had a stem cell transplant for SCID, so the T cells may come from the graft donor.

V gene TRBV29-1 combines with J gene TRBJ2-7; a weak D match, TRBD1 (6 bases). The length of the CDR3 is 12 residues. The germline gives CDR1 SQVTM, CDR2 ANQGSEA. V lost 3 bases, J lost 6 bases, and 12 bases lay in between. CDR3 in amino acids: CSVDGTFGEQYF. The CDR3 DNA sequence: TGCAGCGTTGATGGGACATTCGGCGAGCAGTACTTC.

This clonotype has a handful of counts. The chain carries TRBV6-5 and TRBJ1-2; 8 bases line up with TRBD1. The CDR3 runs 11 residues. Germline CDR1 MNHEY, CDR2 SVGAGI. With 10 bases clipped from V and 6 bases from J, the junction kept 4 bases outside the gene matches. The CDR3 DNA follows: TGTGCCACGGCAGGGGGCCATGGCTACACCTTC. Its protein is CATAGGHGYTF.

This clonotype was detected only a few times. This rearrangement joins TRBV6-5 to TRBJ2-5, with D possibly being TRBD2 (5 bases). Germline V gene lookup returns CDR1 MNHEY and CDR2 SVGAGI. V was clipped by 2 bases and J by 5 bases, with 12 bases between them. The CDR3 covers 14 residues. CDR3 in amino acids: CASSYLSRGETQYF. Written as DNA, the CDR3 is TGTGCCAGCAGTTACCTATCCCGAGGGGAGACCCAGTACTTC.

CDR3 nucleotides: TGCAGCGTCCAAAAGGTCGGAGGGGGGGGGATTGCCAAAAACATTCAGTACTTC. Protein sequence: CSVQKVGGGGIAKNIQYF. V usage is TRBV29-1 and J usage is TRBJ2-4, with D possibly being TRBD2 (7 bases). The germline gives CDR1 SQVTM, CDR2 ANQGSEA. The germline V and J ends were trimmed by 6 bases and 1 base, with 25 bases remaining between them. The CDR3 totals 18 residues.

This clonotype was recorded at least ten times. J is TRBJ2-5 and V is TRBV24-1; 10 bases are a match to TRBD1. J lost 3 bases, V lost 4 bases, and 7 bases had no gene match. The CDR3 is 16 residues long. Germline V lookup: CDR1 KGHDR, CDR2 SFDVKD. CDR3 amino acids: CATSELPGTGEETQYF. The CDR3 DNA follows: TGTGCCACCAGTGAACTCCCGGGGACAGGGGAAGAGACCCAGTACTTC.

The chain links TRBV4-2 to TRBJ2-7; TRBD1 agrees at 7 bases. This CDR3 has 14 residues. In germline, CDR1 is LGHNA, CDR2 YNFKEQ. V lost 6 bases and J lost 0; bases outside the gene matches: 5. CDR3 loop: CASRNGDSSYEQYF. CDR3 nucleotides: TGTGCCAGCAGGAATGGGGACAGCTCCTACGAGCAGTACTTC.

This clonotype was counted a few times. This CDR3 reads CASSLSSGGDEQFF. In nucleotides, the CDR3 is TGCGCCAGCAGCTTGTCTTCTGGCGGCGATGAGCAGTTCTTC. The rearrangement joins TRBV5-1 to TRBJ2-1, with unresolved D. There are 14 residues in the CDR3. Germline V gives CDR1 SGHRS, CDR2 YFSETQ. V shed 1 base and J shed 8 bases, with 13 bases lying between them.

The V call is TRBV12-3 or TRBV12-4, the J call TRBJ1-6; perhaps TRBD1 as D (5 bases). The V end lost 9 bases, the J end lost 0 bases, and 15 bases lay between the germline ends. The CDR3 sequence is 16 residues long. In DNA, the CDR3 is TGTGCCAGTAGAGTTGAGGGGAGCTCCTATAATTCACCCCTCCACTTT. Amino acids: CASRVEGSSYNSPLHF.

The sample holds a few counts of this clonotype. V usage is TRBV6-5 and J usage is TRBJ2-5; 7 positions agree with TRBD1. Trimming removed 2 bases from V and 3 bases from J; junction bases left unmatched: 6. The length of the CDR3 is 15 residues. Germline CDR1 is MNHEY and CDR2 is SVGAGI. The CDR3 protein is CASSYAWDSKETQYF. CDR3 sequence (DNA): TGTGCCAGCAGTTACGCCTGGGACAGCAAAGAGACCCAGTACTTC.

This sequence joins TRBV7-9 and TRBJ1-1; no reliable D call. This CDR3 has 14 residues. Trimming pared 2 bases from V and 1 base from J, leaving 8 bases between. CDR1 is SEHNR, CDR2 FQNEAQ, per germline (reference sequence). The CDR3 DNA reads as TGTGCCAGCAGCTTAAGTCAGACGAACACTGAAGCTTTCTTT. Its protein is CASSLSQTNTEAFF.

This rearrangement joins TRBV18 to TRBJ2-7; TRBD2 matches at 13 bases. The V gene's germline CDR1 is KGHSH and CDR2 LQKENI. The V segment lost 5 bases and the J segment 2 bases; nucleotides outside the gene matches: 9. The CDR3 is 17 residues long. The CDR3 is CASSSGTSGEPAYEQYF. CDR3 DNA: TGTGCCAGCTCATCCGGGACTAGCGGGGAACCAGCCTACGAGCAGTACTTC.

This clonotype has more than one count but fewer than ten. The chain has TRBV3-1 and TRBJ1-1; a possible D gene is TRBD1 (5 bases). This CDR3 has 15 amino acids. Germline V lookup: CDR1 LGHDT, CDR2 YNNKEL (reference sequence). V lost 4 bases and J 3 bases, leaving 15 bases between the germline ends. CDR3 sequence: CASSLNGGRHTEAFF. As DNA, the CDR3 is TGTGCCAGCAGCCTCAACGGGGGTAGGCACACTGAAGCTTTCTTT.

The V and J genes are TRBV18 and TRBJ2-6; no clear D. Germline V gene sequence: CDR1 KGHSH, CDR2 LQKENI. The CDR3 spans 17 residues. V lost 0 bases to trimming and J lost 0 bases, with 9 bases between them. For the CDR3, the DNA is TGTGCCAGCTCACCACCGGCCAGGTCCTCTGGGGCCAACGTCCTGACTTTC. This codes for CASSPPARSSGANVLTF.

The rearrangement uses TRBV5-1 and TRBJ1-2, with D perhaps TRBD1 (6 bases). The CDR3 is 15 residues long. Trimming shortened V by 6 bases and J by 8 bases, and 23 bases separated the two germline ends. Germline CDR1 reads SGHRS; CDR2 reads YFSETQ. The chain's CDR3 is CASTQGPGDLSGYTF. The DNA of the CDR3 is TGCGCCAGCACCCAAGGCCCAGGGGATCTTAGCGGCTACACCTTC.

The sample holds a few counts of this clonotype. The chain uses TRBV21-1 and TRBJ1-5. TRBV21-1 is given as a pseudogene. The CDR3 totals 15 residues. Written as DNA, the CDR3 is TGTGCCAGCAGCAATTACATAGTGAGCAATCAGCCCCAGCATTTT. Its protein product is CASSNYIVSNQPQHF.

The rearrangement links TRBV5-1 to TRBJ2-1, with no clear D. The germline V gene encodes CDR1 SGHRS and CDR2 YFSETQ. Trimming shortened V by 1 base and J by 0 bases, and 17 bases separated the two germline ends. This CDR3 region has 18 residues. The CDR3 DNA reads TGCGCCAGCAGCTTGAGGCGGCAGTCTCGGAGCTCCTACAATGAGCAGTTCTTC. This sequence encodes CASSLRRQSRSSYNEQFF.

This sequence joins TRBV29-1 and TRBJ1-2; a weak D match, TRBD1 (6 bases). This CDR3 has 12 residues. With 5 bases removed from V and 3 bases from J, the gap between germline ends came to 10 bases. CDR1 SQVTM and CDR2 ANQGSEA come from the germline V gene. DNA of the CDR3: TGCAGCGTTCTTCGGACAGACTATGGCTACACCTTC. Amino acids: CSVLRTDYGYTF.

Only a few counts were recorded for this clonotype. The V gene is TRBV11-3, the J gene TRBJ2-7, with D perhaps given as TRBD1 or TRBD2 (5 bases each). Between the trimmed V and J ends, which lost 2 bases and 7 bases, there was a span of 12 bases. The CDR3 loop spans 13 amino acids. Germline assignment: CDR1 SGHNT and CDR2 YENEEA. CDR3 DNA: TGTGCCAGCAGCTTATCGAGGGGTGGGGAGCAGTACTTC. As protein: CASSLSRGGEQYF.

This clonotype was detected a few times. The V call is TRBV28, the J call TRBJ2-3, with 9 bases lining up with TRBD2. Germline trimming cut 6 bases from V and 2 bases from J; bases unmatched to any gene: 6. From germline, CDR1 is MDHEN and CDR2 SYDVKM. This CDR3 spans 15 amino acids. The CDR3 DNA reads as TGTGCCAGCAGGTCGGCGGGGGGGTCCACAGATACGCAGTATTTT. Its translation is CASRSAGGSTDTQYF.

Only a few counts were recorded for this clonotype. The genes are TRBV24-1 and TRBJ1-5, with TRBD1 matching over 8 bases. With V trimmed by 3 bases and J by 6 bases, 12 bases remained unmatched. The CDR3 consists of 17 residues. The germline V gene encodes CDR1 KGHDR and CDR2 SFDVKD. CDR3 in amino acids: CATSDRSRDRGSQPQHF. In DNA form, the CDR3 reads TGTGCCACCAGTGATAGGAGTAGAGACAGGGGTAGTCAGCCCCAGCATTTT.

The chain couples TRBV28 to TRBJ1-5, with TRBD1 matching over 11 bases. CDR3 size: 21 residues. From germline, CDR1 is MDHEN and CDR2 SYDVKM. V was clipped by 7 bases and J by 5 bases; unmatched bases: 25. As DNA, the CDR3 is TGTGCCAGCACCTATACTCCGGGGGGACAGGGGGGTTTGTTGTATGATCAGCCCCAGCATTTT. Encoded protein: CASTYTPGGQGGLLYDQPQHF.

The chain is built from TRBV14 and TRBJ2-1; D gene uncertain. The CDR3 sequence is 16 residues long. In germline, CDR1 is SGHDN, CDR2 FVKESK. V was shortened by 1 base and J by 1 base, with 11 bases between the two germline ends. CDR3 DNA: TGTGCCAGCAGCCAAGGCGCGCCCACATCCTACAATGAGCAGTTCTTC. It codes for CASSQGAPTSYNEQFF. Drawing the rest from reference TRBV14 and TRBJ2-1, the complete variable domain is EAGVTQFPSHSVIEKGQTVTLRCDPISGHDNLYWYRRVMGKEIKFLLHFVKESKQDESGMPNNRFLAERTGGTYSTLKVQPAELEDSGVYFCASSQGAPTSYNEQFFGPGTRLTVL.

This clonotype was picked up a small number of times. The rearrangement links TRBV9 to TRBJ1-2, with D perhaps matching TRBD1 (5 bases). There are 18 residues in the CDR3. Germline V lookup: CDR1 SGDLS, CDR2 YYNGEE. The V gene lost 0 bases and the J gene lost 4 bases, with 22 bases spanning the gap. The CDR3 is CASSVDPHRQGPTYGYTF. The CDR3 nucleotides read TGTGCCAGCAGCGTAGACCCTCACCGTCAGGGTCCGACCTATGGCTACACCTTC.

The chain has TRBV7-8 and TRBJ2-3; 10 positions agree with TRBD1. Trimming at V came to 2 bases and at J to 6 bases, leaving 2 bases not matched to a gene. CDR3 length: 14 residues. Germline CDR1 SGHVS, CDR2 FQNEAQ. The CDR3, as DNA: TGTGCCAGCAGCTTATGGGGACAGGGGGATACGCAGTATTTT. This sequence encodes CASSLWGQGDTQYF. The complete variable domain, with remaining parts taken from reference TRBV7-8 and TRBJ2-3, reads GAGVSQSPRYKVAKRGQDVALRCDPISGHVSLFWYQQALGQGPEFLTYFQNEAQLDKSGLPSDRFFAERPEGSVSTLKIQRTQQEDSAVYLCASSLWGQGDTQYFGPGTRLTVL.

This clonotype turned up a few times. The V and J genes are TRBV12-3 or TRBV12-4 and TRBJ2-6; 7 nucleotides align to TRBD1. J gave up 9 bases and V 3 bases, and 5 bases lay outside the gene matches. The CDR3 has 14 residues. The CDR3: CASSFGWDSNVLTF. CDR3 sequence (DNA): TGTGCCAGCAGTTTCGGCTGGGACAGCAACGTCCTGACTTTC.

This clonotype was seen a few times. The CDR3 DNA is TGTGCCAGCAGCTTAGATTGGGGTAGCGGGGGTGTGAGCTCCTACAATGAGCAGTTCTTC. It codes for CASSLDWGSGGVSSYNEQFF. V gene TRBV11-2 combines with J gene TRBJ2-1, with 9 bases identical to TRBD2. CDR1 SGHAT and CDR2 FQNNGV come from the germline V gene. The CDR3 contains 20 residues. With V trimmed by 0 bases and J by 0 bases, 12 bases remained unmatched. Using reference TRBV11-2 and TRBJ2-1 for the parts outside the CDR3, the full variable domain is EAGVAQSPRYKIIEKRQSVAFWCNPISGHATLYWYQQILGQGPKLLIQFQNNGVVDDSQLPKDRFSAERLKGVDSTLKIQPAKLEDSAVYLCASSLDWGSGGVSSYNEQFFGPGTRLTVL.

There are a few counts of this clonotype. The V gene is TRBV21-1, the J gene TRBJ2-5; whether TRBD2, the table's D call, matches the DNA was not checked. TRBV21-1 is given as a pseudogene. This CDR3 is built from 18 residues. Here the CDR3 reads CASSKAPPRTTFQETQYF. CDR3 nucleotide sequence: TGTGCCAGCAGCAAAGCGCCTCCTCGGACTACGTTCCAAGAGACCCAGTACTTC.

The chain couples TRBV12-3 or TRBV12-4 to TRBJ1-1; a weak D match, TRBD1 (6 bases). The CDR3 extends over 13 amino acids. V lost 6 bases and J 4 bases, leaving 12 bases between the germline ends. The CDR3 nucleotides are TGTGCCAGCAGGGAAAGGGGGTTCACTGAAGCTTTCTTT. It translates to CASRERGFTEAFF.